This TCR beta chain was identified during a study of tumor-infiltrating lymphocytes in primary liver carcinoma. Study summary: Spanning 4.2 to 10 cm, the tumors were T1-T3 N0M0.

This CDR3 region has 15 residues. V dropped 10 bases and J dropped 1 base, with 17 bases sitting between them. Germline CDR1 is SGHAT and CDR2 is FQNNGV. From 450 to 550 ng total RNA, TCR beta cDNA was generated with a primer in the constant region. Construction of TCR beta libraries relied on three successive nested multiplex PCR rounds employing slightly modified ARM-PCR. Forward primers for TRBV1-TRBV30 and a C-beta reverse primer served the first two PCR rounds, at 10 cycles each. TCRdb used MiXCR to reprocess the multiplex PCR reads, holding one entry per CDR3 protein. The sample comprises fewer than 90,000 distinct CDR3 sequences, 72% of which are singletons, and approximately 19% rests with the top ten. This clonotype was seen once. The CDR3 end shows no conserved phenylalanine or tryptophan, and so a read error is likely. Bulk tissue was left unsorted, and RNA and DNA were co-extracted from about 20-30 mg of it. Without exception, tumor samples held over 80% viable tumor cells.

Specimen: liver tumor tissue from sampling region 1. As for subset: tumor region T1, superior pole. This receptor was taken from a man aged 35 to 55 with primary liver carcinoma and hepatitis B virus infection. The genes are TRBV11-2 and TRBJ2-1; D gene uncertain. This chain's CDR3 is CATGQDQPSYNEQFP. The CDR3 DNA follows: TGTGCCACCGGGCAAGACCAACCGTCCTACAATGAGCAGTTCCCC.